Given below is one T cell receptor beta chain in context. Method: immunoSEQ multiplex PCR; TCRdb's copy keeps in-frame clones and lacks some. The sample lists some 350,000 clones; about 90% were seen once. This sample was included in a study of blood T cell repertoires in COVID-19. Germline V CDR1 and CDR2: KGHDR, SFDVKD. The ends were cut back, 8 bases at V and 3 bases at J, with 16 bases in the middle. The CDR3 is made up of 14 amino acids. The chain links TRBV24-1 to TRBJ2-7; perhaps TRBD1 as D (7 bases). Sequencing used peripheral blood. This sequence originates from a woman in her 70s with COVID-19, enrolled during active disease. The CDR3 nucleotides are TGTGCCACCACCCTCCGGGGGACAGTCTACGAGCAGTACTTC. Translation: CATTLRGTVYEQYF.